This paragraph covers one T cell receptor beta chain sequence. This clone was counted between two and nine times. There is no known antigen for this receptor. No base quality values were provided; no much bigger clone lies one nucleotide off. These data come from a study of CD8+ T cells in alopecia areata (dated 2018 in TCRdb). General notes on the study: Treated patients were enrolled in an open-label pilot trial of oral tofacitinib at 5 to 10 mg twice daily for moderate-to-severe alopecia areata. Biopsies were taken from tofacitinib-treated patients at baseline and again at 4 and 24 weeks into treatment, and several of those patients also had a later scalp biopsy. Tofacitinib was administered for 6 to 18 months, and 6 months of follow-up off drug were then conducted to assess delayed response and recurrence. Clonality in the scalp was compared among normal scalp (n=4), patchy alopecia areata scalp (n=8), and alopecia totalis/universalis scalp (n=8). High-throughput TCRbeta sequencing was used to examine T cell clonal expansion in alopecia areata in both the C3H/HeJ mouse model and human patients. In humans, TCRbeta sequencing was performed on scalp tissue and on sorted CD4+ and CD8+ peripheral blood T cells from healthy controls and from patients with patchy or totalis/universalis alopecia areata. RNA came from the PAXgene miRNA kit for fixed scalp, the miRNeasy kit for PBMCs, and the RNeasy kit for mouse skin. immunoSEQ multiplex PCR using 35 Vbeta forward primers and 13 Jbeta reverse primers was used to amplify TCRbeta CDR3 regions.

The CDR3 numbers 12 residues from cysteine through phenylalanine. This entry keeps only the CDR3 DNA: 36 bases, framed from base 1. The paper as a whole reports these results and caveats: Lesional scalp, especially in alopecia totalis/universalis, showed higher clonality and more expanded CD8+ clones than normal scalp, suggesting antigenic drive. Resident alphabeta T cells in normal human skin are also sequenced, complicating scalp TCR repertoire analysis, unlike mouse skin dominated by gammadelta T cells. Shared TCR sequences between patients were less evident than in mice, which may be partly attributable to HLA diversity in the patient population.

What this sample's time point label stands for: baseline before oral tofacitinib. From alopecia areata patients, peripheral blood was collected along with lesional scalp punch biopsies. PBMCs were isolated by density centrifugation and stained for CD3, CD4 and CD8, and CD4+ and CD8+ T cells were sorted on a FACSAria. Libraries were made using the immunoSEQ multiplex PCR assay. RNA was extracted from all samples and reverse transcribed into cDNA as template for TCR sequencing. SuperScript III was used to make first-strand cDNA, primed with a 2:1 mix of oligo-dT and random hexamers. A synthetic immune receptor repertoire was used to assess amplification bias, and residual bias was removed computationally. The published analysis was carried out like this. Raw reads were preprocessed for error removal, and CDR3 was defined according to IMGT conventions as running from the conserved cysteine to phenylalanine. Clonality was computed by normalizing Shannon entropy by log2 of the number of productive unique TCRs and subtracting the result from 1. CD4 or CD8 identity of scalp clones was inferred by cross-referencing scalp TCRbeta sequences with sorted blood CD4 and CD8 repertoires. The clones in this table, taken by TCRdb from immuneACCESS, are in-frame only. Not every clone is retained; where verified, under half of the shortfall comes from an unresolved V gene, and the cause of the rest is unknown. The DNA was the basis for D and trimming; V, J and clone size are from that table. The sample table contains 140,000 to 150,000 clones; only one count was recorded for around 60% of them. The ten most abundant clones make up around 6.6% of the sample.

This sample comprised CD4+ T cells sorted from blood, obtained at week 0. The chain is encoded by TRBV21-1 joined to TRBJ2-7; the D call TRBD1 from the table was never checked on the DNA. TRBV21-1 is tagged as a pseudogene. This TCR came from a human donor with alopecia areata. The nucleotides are TGTGCCAGCAGCAGGTGGGCTTACGAGCAGTACTTC. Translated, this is CASSRWAYEQYF.